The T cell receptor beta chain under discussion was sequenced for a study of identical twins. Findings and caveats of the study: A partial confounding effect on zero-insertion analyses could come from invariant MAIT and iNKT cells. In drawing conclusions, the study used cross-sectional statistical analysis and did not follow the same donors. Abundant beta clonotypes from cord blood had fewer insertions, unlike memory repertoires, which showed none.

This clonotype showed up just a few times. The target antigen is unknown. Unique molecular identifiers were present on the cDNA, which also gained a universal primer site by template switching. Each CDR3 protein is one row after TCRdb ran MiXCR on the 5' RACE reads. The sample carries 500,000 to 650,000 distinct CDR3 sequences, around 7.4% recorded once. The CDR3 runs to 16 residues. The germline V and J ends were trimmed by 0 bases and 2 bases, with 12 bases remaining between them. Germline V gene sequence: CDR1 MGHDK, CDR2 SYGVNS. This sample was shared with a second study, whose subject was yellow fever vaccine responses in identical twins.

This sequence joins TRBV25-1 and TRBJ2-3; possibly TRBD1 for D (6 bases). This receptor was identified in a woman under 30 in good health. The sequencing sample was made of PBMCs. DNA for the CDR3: TGTGCCAGCAGTGAATATACAGGGCCATCCACAGATACGCAGTATTTT. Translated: CASSEYTGPSTDTQYF.